This note documents a single T cell receptor (beta chain) sequence. Its antigen remains unidentified. This sample's treatment: some 19 received Ad26.COV2.S at low or high dose, single or two shots; roughly five received placebo; per-sample allocation not given. Sampling took place 63 days after the first vaccine or placebo injection. In Boston, an adult donor aged 18-55 years took part. The data are from a study of Ad26.COV2.S vaccination and SARS-CoV-2 variants. Study at large: Administration of Ad26.COV2.S was intramuscular, either once or twice 56 days apart.

Overall study results and limits: For non-spike TCRs, breadth in vaccine recipients resembled that in placebo recipients. The TCR breadth and depth analyses may have understated or missed part of the total T cell responses.

Sequencing used immunoSEQ multiplex PCR; TCRdb keeps in-frame clones, though not all of them. This table has hundreds of thousands of clones, around 92% appearing once. The receptor was isolated from a person between 18 and 60 years old who received the Ad26.COV2.S COVID-19 vaccine or a placebo. This specimen consisted of peripheral blood, obtained in a trial of Ad26.COV2.S vaccine versus placebo.

The CDR3 here is CASSLVVVRFNEQFF. The CDR3 coding sequence is TGTGCCAGCAGCTTAGTTGTCGTAAGGTTTAATGAGCAGTTCTTC. The rearrangement uses TRBV13 and TRBJ2-1, with D uncertain. Germline CDR1 reads PRHDT; CDR2 reads FYEKMQ (reference sequence). Between the trimmed V and J ends, which lost 1 base and 7 bases, there was a span of 14 bases. The CDR3 is 15 residues long.